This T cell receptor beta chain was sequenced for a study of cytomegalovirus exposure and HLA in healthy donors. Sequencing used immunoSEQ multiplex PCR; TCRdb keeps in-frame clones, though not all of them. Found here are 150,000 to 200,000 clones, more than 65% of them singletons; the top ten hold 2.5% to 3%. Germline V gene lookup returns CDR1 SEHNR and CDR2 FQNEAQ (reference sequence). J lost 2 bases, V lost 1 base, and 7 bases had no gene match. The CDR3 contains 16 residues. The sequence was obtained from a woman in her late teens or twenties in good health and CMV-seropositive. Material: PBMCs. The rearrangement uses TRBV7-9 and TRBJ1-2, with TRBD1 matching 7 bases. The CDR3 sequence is CASSLDAGTDNYGYTF. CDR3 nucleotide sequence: TGTGCCAGCAGCTTAGATGCCGGGACAGACAACTATGGCTACACCTTC.